What follows is one T cell receptor (beta chain) and its context. This clonotype was picked up a small number of times. Its antigen specificity is not known. Per-base qualities were not stored, and no clone one base away is much larger. The sample belongs to a study of blood T cells in healthy people across ages (dated by TCRdb to 2014 to 2015). Notes on the research overall: In model experiments, template switching captured about one uniquely barcoded TCR beta cDNA molecule for every two T cells. To track age-related changes in TCR beta repertoire diversity, the study relied on deep sequencing normalized with unique cDNA molecular identifiers. Four age groups were formed from the donors: young (average about 17 years), middle-aged (around 39), aged (approximately 60) and long-lived (more than 75). The study analyzed two additional independent replicas of 1 million unique cDNA reads from the same blood draw for two donors, one aged 18 to 30 and one aged 80 or older. Summary of the overall study and its limitations: Observed TCR beta diversity correlated strongly with the percentage of naive T cells measured by flow cytometry. Estimates of total diversity from one million sequenced T cells were regarded as lower bounds and underestimates. Because profiling used bulk unsorted PBMCs, naive and antigen-experienced compartments could not be compared conclusively. Because the CMV infection status of the donors was unknown, age-related changes in expanded clonotypes may potentially have been confounded. Compared with the aged group, the long-lived group had more naive CD4+ T cells, fewer expanded clones and increased TCR diversity, suggesting age selection. Observed TCR beta diversity per million T cells fell roughly linearly with age, and a significant reduction was already apparent by age roughly 41.

Reading from cysteine to phenylalanine, the CDR3 counts 12 amino acids. CDR3 DNA is the only sequence kept; it has 36 bases, read in frame from the first base. The junction shows trimming of 6 bases on V and 8 bases on J, and the gene matches do not reach 7 bases of it. From a lookup of the germline V gene, CDR1 and CDR2 are SQVTM and ANQGSEA. Systemically healthy Caucasian individuals from Russia, about 38 in total and aged about 6 to 95 years, were included as donors. Approximately 11 milliliters of peripheral blood were drawn from each donor into EDTA-treated Vacutainer tubes. PBMCs were isolated by Ficoll-Paque density-gradient centrifugation, with at least 6 million obtained per sample. Trizol reagent was used to extract total RNA from the PBMCs, yielding at least 6 micrograms per sample. For every donor, flow cytometry on a PBMC aliquot measured the percentage of naive CD45RAhigh/CD27high T cells.

The protocol used for the library was 5' RACE. TCRdb names Illumina HiSeq 2500 as the instrument used. A second PCR of about 7 to 12 cycles was run with a J-beta primer mix and a sample-barcoded 5' primer. Each TCR beta cDNA molecule received a unique molecular identifier from a template-switch 5' adaptor carrying 12 random nucleotides. At least 3 million CDR3-containing paired-end reads were obtained from each sample. First-strand cDNA was synthesized from all RNA with the Mint cDNA synthesis kit, primed by a TRBC-specific oligonucleotide. All cDNA was treated with uracil-DNA glycosylase and then went through a first 18-cycle PCR with the universal primers M1SS and BC2_uni_R. The paper's processing steps were these. For normalization, 1 million high-quality reads, each with a distinct molecular identifier, were randomly selected from each sample. Reads sharing molecular identifiers were discarded rather than binned into consensus sequences. MiTCR, with a Q25 quality threshold and the strictest error-elimination algorithm, was used for CDR3 identification, clonotype clustering and error correction. A nonparametric unseen species model with Euler transformation was used to estimate lower-bound total TCR beta diversity. The public reads were reprocessed in TCRdb via fastp at Q25 and MiXCR, keeping in-frame beta chains. Duplicate CDR3 protein sequences are folded into a single record with the most common DNA and genes. The V and J calls here are based on TCRdb, not the publication. This sample has more than 600,000 distinct CDR3 sequences in its table, and around 25% of those were observed once. The ten largest clones capture 9.4% of the sample.

These same data were also listed under a study on T cells of mothers and their children. From the second report: Nine systemically healthy Caucasian individuals, comprising three mothers and their six children, were included as donors. cDNA synthesis used all of the extracted RNA, with around 1.6 ug of RNA in each 15 ul reaction. In the second PCR, the M1S primer added sample barcodes and 2-4 random nucleotides. Each mother yielded over 8.5 million TCR beta CDR3 reads and each child 2.5 million to 3 million reads. In both related and unrelated pairs, thymic selection shapes the output of TCR recombination in a similar way, with inherited differences having only a minor effect. Normalized repertoire overlap was always slightly but never significantly higher in related than unrelated mother-child pairs. Persistent microchimeric T cell clones were not detected, at a sensitivity of 95 to 100 clones per million clonotypes. Deep NGS was used in the study to compare the TCR beta repertoires of mothers and children and to look for features that separate related mother-child pairs from unrelated individuals. The mean age was roughly 44 +/- 4 years for the mothers and approximately 11 +/- 4 years for the children. After adapter ligation with NEBNext reagents, the libraries were sequenced on Illumina HiSeq 2000 with 100+100 nt paired-end reads. Mother and child libraries were prepared a month apart and sequenced in separate runs to prevent cross-contamination. Each donor had between about 500,000 and 2,300,000 distinct TCR beta clonotypes identified. Naive TCR beta clonotypes were estimated from low-frequency clonotypes matched to each donor's FACS-determined naive share, without sorting.

The sequencing sample was made of blood. The V and J segments used are TRBV29-1 and TRBJ2-1, and 7 junctional nucleotides match TRBD1. This TCR came from a boy aged 10-17 years in good health. The DNA sequence reads TGCAGCGTCCGCGACAGGGAAGATGAGCAGTTCTTC. Translated, this gives CSVRDREDEQFF.